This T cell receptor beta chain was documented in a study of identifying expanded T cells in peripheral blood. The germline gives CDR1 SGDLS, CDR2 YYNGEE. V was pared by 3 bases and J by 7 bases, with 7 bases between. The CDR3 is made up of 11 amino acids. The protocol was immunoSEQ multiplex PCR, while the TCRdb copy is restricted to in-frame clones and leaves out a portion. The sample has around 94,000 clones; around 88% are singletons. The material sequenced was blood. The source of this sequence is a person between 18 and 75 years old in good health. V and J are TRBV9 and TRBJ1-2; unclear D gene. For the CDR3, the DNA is TGTGCCAGCAGCGCCAATGGTGGCTACACCTTC. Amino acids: CASSANGGYTF.